These 24 T cell receptor beta chains originate from one sample sequenced in a study of Ad26.COV2.S vaccination and SARS-CoV-2 variants. Documented treatment: around 19 received Ad26.COV2.S at low or high dose, single or two shots; about 5 received placebo; per-sample allocation not given. Specimen acquisition occurred on day 63 following the initial vaccine or placebo injection. Some clones are missing from TCRdb's copy, which holds only in-frame ones; the method was immunoSEQ multiplex PCR. Of about 350,000 clones detected, about 86% appear once; the ten largest clones hold about 10%. Material: peripheral blood, obtained in a trial of Ad26.COV2.S vaccine versus placebo. The origin of the receptors is a person between 18 and 65 years old who received the Ad26.COV2.S COVID-19 vaccine or a placebo.

The chain employs TRBV9 and TRBJ1-2; 9 bases are a match to TRBD1. V lost 0 bases, J lost 7 bases, and 4 bases stayed unmatched. Germline V CDR1 and CDR2: SGDLS, YYNGEE. CDR3 length: 14 amino acids. The CDR3 sequence: CASSVGQGEFGYTF. The CDR3 coding sequence is TGTGCCAGCAGCGTAGGACAGGGGGAGTTTGGCTACACCTTC.

The chain combines TRBV7-6 with TRBJ2-5; 8 bases align to TRBD2. The length of the CDR3 is 17 residues. The ends lost 5 bases at V and 0 bases at J; junction bases unmatched: 11. The germline V gene has CDR1 SGHVS and CDR2 FNYEAQ. CDR3 nucleotides: TGTGCCAGCAGCGCCGGGCTAGCGGGCTGGTACCAAGAGACCCAGTACTTC. Amino acids: CASSAGLAGWYQETQYF.

This clone has just a few counts. The V gene is TRBV6-6, the J gene TRBJ1-1; no clear D gene. Trimming shortened V by 6 bases and J by 3 bases, and 8 bases separated the two germline ends. From germline, CDR1 is MNHNY and CDR2 SVGAGI (reference sequence). The CDR3 runs 12 residues. In nucleotides, the CDR3 is TGTGCCAGCAGAGTCCCAGACACTGAAGCTTTCTTT. This codes for CASRVPDTEAFF.

This clone was seen a handful of times. The chain uses TRBV7-9 and TRBJ2-1; the D is unclear. Between the trimmed V and J ends, which lost 5 bases and 12 bases, there was a span of 8 bases. Germline V gene sequence: CDR1 SEHNR, CDR2 FQNEAQ (reference sequence). The CDR3 sequence is 10 residues long. This CDR3 reads CASSPQGQFF. In DNA form, the CDR3 reads TGTGCCAGCAGCCCTCAAGGGCAGTTCTTC.

The V and J genes are TRBV27 and TRBJ2-5; TRBD2 matches at 9 bases. CDR1 is MNHEY and CDR2 is SMNVEV in the germline V gene (reference sequence). The CDR3 has 14 amino acids. Trimming removed 4 bases from V and 2 bases from J; junction bases left unmatched: 2. The CDR3 bases are TGTGCCAGCAGTTCTGCGGGGGGGCAAGAGACCCAGTACTTC. This codes for CASSSAGGQETQYF.

This clone was seen once. The chain is built from TRBV9 and TRBJ2-7; 8 nucleotides line up with TRBD1. This CDR3 region has 15 residues. The germline gives CDR1 SGDLS, CDR2 YYNGEE. V shed 4 bases and J 4 bases; nucleotides not matched to a gene: 10. CDR3: CASSSPVGQDYEQYF. DNA for the CDR3: TGTGCCAGCAGCTCCCCCGTGGGACAGGATTACGAGCAGTACTTC.

The gene calls are TRBV12-3 or TRBV12-4 and TRBJ1-1; D uncertain. Trimming cost V 7 bases and J 10 bases, with 13 bases left between them. The CDR3 has 11 residues. The CDR3 is CASTQEGTAFF. CDR3 bases: TGTGCCAGCACCCAAGAGGGTACAGCTTTCTTT.

This sequence joins TRBV15 and TRBJ2-2; TRBD2 matches 7 bases. V shed 3 bases and J 13 bases; nucleotides not matched to a gene: 11. The germline V gene has CDR1 LNHNV and CDR2 YYDKDF (reference sequence). The CDR3 spans 14 residues. CDR3 nucleotides: TGTGCCACCAGCAGTACTTACCGGGGAGGGTGGCTGTTTTTT. Translating gives CATSSTYRGGWLFF.

The rearrangement links TRBV4-3 to TRBJ1-5; unclear D gene. The V gene lost 1 base and the J gene lost 4 bases, with 5 bases spanning the gap. The CDR3 sequence is 13 residues long. The germline V gene encodes CDR1 LGHNA and CDR2 YSLEER. The CDR3: CASSQVVNQPQHF. The CDR3 region has the DNA TGCGCCAGCAGCCAAGTAGTGAATCAGCCCCAGCATTTT.

This clone was recorded a few times. The V and J genes are TRBV5-4 and TRBJ2-7, with 7 bases identical to TRBD2. This CDR3 is 14 amino acids long. Germline V lookup: CDR1 SGHNT, CDR2 YYREEE (reference sequence). Trimming cost V 4 bases and J 5 bases; bases outside gene matches: 9. Here the CDR3 reads CASSPTSVRNEQYF. The CDR3 DNA sequence: TGTGCCAGCAGCCCCACTAGCGTTCGGAACGAGCAGTACTTC.

This clone was recorded a few times. The V call is TRBV9, the J call TRBJ1-2, with D tentatively TRBD1 (5 bases). Germline V gene sequence: CDR1 SGDLS, CDR2 YYNGEE. V was trimmed by 4 bases and J by 8 bases, leaving 15 bases between them. The CDR3 loop spans 13 amino acids. The CDR3 nucleotides read TGTGCCAGCAGCCCTCTGGAGGGGTACGGCTACACCTTC. Translation gives CASSPLEGYGYTF.

This clone was seen only a few times. The chain links TRBV7-2 to TRBJ2-2; possibly TRBD2 for D (6 bases). CDR3 size: 17 residues. The germline V and J ends were trimmed by 4 bases and 6 bases, with 21 bases remaining between them. Germline loops: CDR1 SGHTA, CDR2 FQGNSA. Here the CDR3 reads CASSSPGRGGGSGELFF. The CDR3 DNA reads as TGTGCCAGCAGCTCCCCAGGGCGGGGTGGTGGGTCCGGGGAGCTGTTTTTT.

This clone was seen more than once but under ten times. Other DNA sequences in this specimen translate into the identical CDR3. This chain joins TRBV28 and TRBJ1-2; D is uncertain. The length of the CDR3 is 13 residues. V was trimmed by 3 bases and J by 2 bases, leaving 7 bases between them. Germline V gene sequence: CDR1 MDHEN, CDR2 SYDVKM. CDR3 amino acids: CASSFGQNYGYTF. CDR3 coding DNA: TGTGCCAGCAGTTTTGGTCAAAACTATGGCTACACCTTC.

V gene TRBV18 combines with J gene TRBJ2-7, with TRBD1 matching over 8 bases. There are 15 residues in the CDR3. Per germline, CDR1 KGHSH and CDR2 LQKENI. J lost 5 bases, V lost 6 bases, and 12 bases had no gene match. The CDR3 DNA is TGTGCCAGCTCGCCTACACGACAGGGGTCGCACGAGCAGTACTTC. Its translation: CASSPTRQGSHEQYF.

This clone was observed many times. The CDR3 is CASSASRDRETNTGELFF. The CDR3 coding sequence is TGCGCCAGCAGTGCGTCCCGGGACAGGGAGACGAACACCGGGGAGCTGTTTTTT. The chain combines TRBV10-1 with TRBJ2-2, with 9 bases aligning to TRBD1. V lost 4 bases, J lost 0 bases, and 9 bases stayed unmatched. Germline V gene data show CDR1 as WNHNN and CDR2 as SYGVQD (reference sequence). The CDR3 covers 18 residues.

The sample holds one count of this clone. The V gene is TRBV6-6, the J gene TRBJ2-5; 8 bases are shared with TRBD2. This CDR3 contains 16 residues. Germline values: CDR1 MNHNY, CDR2 SVGAGI (reference sequence). Trimming took 0 bases from V and 4 from J; bases not matched to a gene: 7. CDR3 nucleotide sequence: TGTGCCAGCAGTTACTCGGGCGGGAGGACTCCAGAGACCCAGTACTTC. Its protein is CASSYSGGRTPETQYF.

This clone has only one observation. V usage is TRBV7-2 and J usage is TRBJ2-7; D unclear. Trimming removed 0 bases from V and 4 bases from J, with 7 bases in between. The CDR3 has 13 residues. Germline V lookup: CDR1 SGHTA, CDR2 FQGNSA. CDR3 DNA sequence: TGTGCCAGCAGCTTAGCGGGAAGGTACGAGCAGTACTTC. This sequence encodes CASSLAGRYEQYF.

The chain uses TRBV30 and TRBJ2-7; D ambiguous. Germline CDR1 is GTSNPN and CDR2 is SVGIG (reference sequence). Trimming took off 4 bases at V and 2 bases at J, with 9 bases between the two ends. This CDR3 comprises 12 residues. CDR3 bases: TGTGCCTGGACCCACGGAACCTACGAGCAGTACTTC. Translation: CAWTHGTYEQYF.

This clone occurred once. V gene TRBV6-5 combines with J gene TRBJ2-1, with unresolved D. The germline V gene encodes CDR1 MNHEY and CDR2 SVGAGI. This CDR3 contains 13 residues. Trimming left V 2 bases short and J 3 bases short, with 5 bases between. As DNA, the CDR3 is TGTGCCAGCAGTTACCAGATCTACAATGAGCAGTTCTTC. It codes for CASSYQIYNEQFF.

V and J are TRBV7-2 and TRBJ2-3; D possibly corresponds to TRBD2 (5 bases). The CDR3 spans 15 residues. V was trimmed by 3 bases and J by 1 base, leaving 11 bases between them. The germline gives CDR1 SGHTA, CDR2 FQGNSA. The CDR3 reads CASSLGSPGTDTQYF. CDR3 bases: TGTGCCAGCAGCTTGGGGAGCCCGGGCACAGATACGCAGTATTTT.

This clone came up a few times. J is TRBJ1-6 and V is TRBV7-2; a possible D gene is TRBD1 (6 bases). The ends were cut back, 5 bases at V and 4 bases at J, with 15 bases in the middle. CDR1 is SGHTA and CDR2 is FQGNSA in the germline V gene. The CDR3 runs to 16 residues. CDR3 in amino acids: CASSGGRDNYNSPLHF. The DNA for the CDR3 is TGTGCCAGCAGCGGAGGCCGGGACAATTATAATTCACCCCTCCACTTT. The entire variable domain, with the rest obtained from reference TRBV7-2 and TRBJ1-6, is as follows: GAGVSQSPSNKVTEKGKDVELRCDPISGHTALYWYRQSLGQGLEFLIYFQGNSAPDKSGLPSDRFSAERTGGSVSTLTIQRTQQEDSAVYLCASSGGRDNYNSPLHFGNGTRLTVT.

This chain uses TRBV19 with TRBJ2-7; TRBD1 is a possible D gene (5 bases). Germline-derived CDR1 and CDR2 are LNHDA and SQIVND (reference sequence). The V end lost 6 bases, the J end lost 4 bases, and 10 bases lay between the germline ends. The CDR3 length is 12 residues. Here the CDR3 DNA reads TGTGCCAGTAGCCAGGGTGGTTACGAGCAGTACTTC. Translated, it gives CASSQGGYEQYF.

This sequence joins TRBV7-2 and TRBJ2-3; a possible D gene is TRBD2 (5 bases). The length of the CDR3 is 15 residues. Between the trimmed V and J ends, which lost 1 base and 4 bases, there was a span of 12 bases. In germline, CDR1 is SGHTA, CDR2 FQGNSA. This chain's CDR3 is CASSLVRSGSDTQYF. The DNA of the CDR3 is TGTGCCAGCAGCTTAGTCAGGTCGGGGTCAGATACGCAGTATTTT.

The V gene is TRBV21-1, the J gene TRBJ2-2; the tabulated D call, TRBD1, remains unverified against the DNA. TRBV21-1 is assigned pseudogene status. The CDR3 extends over 16 amino acids. The CDR3 sequence: CASTPGQTTNTGELFF. Here the CDR3 DNA reads TGTGCCAGCACCCCGGGACAGACTACGAACACCGGGGAGCTGTTTTTT.